These 22 T cell receptor beta chains were sequenced from one sample in a study of T cells in Graves' hyperthyroidism and ophthalmopathy. The CDR3 regions of TCR beta were amplified from RNA transcripts. HTBI primers were employed in a first-round RT-PCR of the TCR CDR3. TCRdb recomputed calls from the multiplex PCR reads with MiXCR, one row per CDR3 protein. This sample has about 180,000 distinct CDR3 sequences, with roughly 10% found just once. What was sequenced was blood. All receptors come from a woman younger than 30 with Graves' hyperthyroidism that later progressed to Graves' ophthalmopathy.

This clonotype occurred many times. The CDR3 bases are TGCGCCAGCAGCCTAGACAGGGGATTCTATGGCTACACCTTC. Its protein is CASSLDRGFYGYTF. This chain connects TRBV5-1 to TRBJ1-2; 8 nucleotides line up with TRBD1. Germline V gene data show CDR1 as SGHRS and CDR2 as YFSETQ. The CDR3 contains 14 residues. V lost 4 bases to trimming and J lost 4 bases; unmatched junction nucleotides: 6.

The gene calls are TRBV27 and TRBJ2-7, with D tentatively TRBD2 (7 bases). The CDR3 totals 19 residues. The germline gives CDR1 MNHEY, CDR2 SMNVEV (reference sequence). Between the trimmed V and J ends, which lost 4 bases and 0 bases, there was a span of 25 bases. CDR3 residues: CASSSPLLGASGVSYEQYF. The CDR3 coding sequence is TGTGCCAGCAGTTCGCCACTACTGGGGGCTAGCGGAGTCTCCTACGAGCAGTACTTC.

This clonotype was found many times. The chain links TRBV6-2 or TRBV6-3 to TRBJ1-1; D gene uncertain. V lost 4 bases and J lost 1, with 7 bases in between. In germline, CDR1 is MNHEY, CDR2 SVGEGT. CDR3 length: 13 residues. The CDR3 nucleotides read TGTGCCAGCAGTTGGCGCGGGAACACTGAAGCTTTCTTT. It codes for CASSWRGNTEAFF.

Turning to this clonotype: A much larger clone differs by one base, so this may be a read error. The chain has TRBV7-9 and TRBJ1-2; TRBD1 is a possible D gene (5 bases). This CDR3 comprises 13 residues. From germline, CDR1 is SEHNR and CDR2 FQNEAQ (reference sequence). The V gene lost 8 bases and the J gene lost 6 bases, with 16 bases spanning the gap. CDR3 DNA sequence: TGTGCCAGCGGCCCCTACATGACAGATGGCTACACCTTC. This sequence encodes CASGPYMTDGYTF.

This clonotype occurred many times. A read error may account for a junction end that differs from germline. V and J are TRBV11-1 and TRBJ1-1; 10 bases match TRBD1. Germline CDR1 is SGHAT and CDR2 is FQDESV (reference sequence). This CDR3 is built from 17 residues. The CDR3 is CASSLARDRGYNTEAFF. As DNA, the CDR3 is TGTGCCAGCAGCCTAGCCCGGGACAGGGGATACAACACTGAAGCTTTCTTT. The full variable domain, its missing parts supplied by reference TRBV11-1 and TRBJ1-1, is EAEVAQSPRYKITEKSQAVAFWCDPISGHATLYWYRQILGQGPELLVQFQDESVVDDSQLPKDRFSAERLKGVDSTLKIQPAELGDSAMYLCASSLARDRGYNTEAFFGQGTRLTVV.

This clonotype was detected only a few times. The chain joins TRBV7-9 to TRBJ1-2; D may be TRBD1 (5 bases). In germline, CDR1 is SEHNR, CDR2 FQNEAQ (reference sequence). The V gene lost 4 bases and the J gene lost 4 bases, with 16 bases spanning the gap. The CDR3 has 15 amino acids. DNA of the CDR3: TGTGCCAGCAGCTCTTCAAGGGGCAGAACCTATGGCTACACCTTC. It yields the protein CASSSSRGRTYGYTF.

This clonotype has at least ten counts. V gene TRBV6-1 combines with J gene TRBJ1-4, with D perhaps TRBD1 (6 bases). The CDR3 sequence is 13 residues long. V lost 6 bases to trimming and J lost 7 bases, with 12 bases between them. CDR1 and CDR2 (germline): MNHNS, SASEGT. CDR3 region: CASRWGRGEKLFF. The CDR3 DNA reads TGTGCCAGCAGATGGGGGCGCGGTGAAAAACTGTTTTTT.

A word on this clonotype: A much bigger clone sits one base away, suggesting this may be a read error. V usage is TRBV5-1 and J usage is TRBJ2-2, with D uncertain. Deletions cut 4 bases from V and 5 bases from J, with 9 bases between. CDR1 is SGHRS and CDR2 is YFSETQ in the germline V gene. The CDR3 is 13 residues long. DNA for the CDR3: TGCGCCAGCAGCCGTAGGCGGACCGGGGAGCTGTTTTTT. This encodes CASSRRRTGELFF.

This clonotype was seen repeatedly, ten times or more. V is TRBV7-8 and J is TRBJ2-5, with D hard to call. The V gene lost 5 bases and the J gene lost 6 bases, with 19 bases spanning the gap. Germline loops: CDR1 SGHVS, CDR2 FQNEAQ. This CDR3 is built from 15 residues. DNA of the CDR3: TGTGCCAGCAGCCCCCGGGTTAACATCGTCCAGACCCAGTACTTC. Translating gives CASSPRVNIVQTQYF. The variable domain in full, with the rest retrieved from reference TRBV7-8 and TRBJ2-5, is GAGVSQSPRYKVAKRGQDVALRCDPISGHVSLFWYQQALGQGPEFLTYFQNEAQLDKSGLPSDRFFAERPEGSVSTLKIQRTQQEDSAVYLCASSPRVNIVQTQYFGPGTRLLVL.

The rearrangement uses TRBV6-2 or TRBV6-3 and TRBJ2-3; 15 bases are shared with TRBD2. Germline V lookup: CDR1 MNHEY, CDR2 SVGEGT. The CDR3 consists of 18 residues. V lost 5 bases, J lost 4 bases, and 10 bases stayed unmatched. The CDR3 loop is CASSSGLAGGPGSDTQYF. CDR3 nucleotides: TGTGCCAGCAGTAGCGGACTAGCGGGAGGGCCCGGGTCAGATACGCAGTATTTT.

This clonotype was counted a few times. V usage is TRBV5-4 and J usage is TRBJ2-1; 7 bases map to TRBD2. Germline V gene lookup returns CDR1 SGHNT and CDR2 YYREEE (reference sequence). The CDR3 spans 18 residues. The junction had 11 bases not matched to a gene; V was cut back by 2 bases and J by 0 bases. The chain's CDR3 is CASSFSRLAASSYNEQFF. The CDR3 nucleotides read TGTGCCAGCAGCTTTTCCAGGCTAGCGGCAAGCTCCTACAATGAGCAGTTCTTC.

This clonotype was counted at least ten times. The chain employs TRBV18 and TRBJ2-1; TRBD2 agrees at 8 bases. Germline V gives CDR1 KGHSH, CDR2 LQKENI. Trimming took 3 bases from V and 2 from J; bases not matched to a gene: 6. The CDR3 is made up of 16 amino acids. This CDR3 reads CASSPNLAGTYNEQFF. The CDR3 region has the DNA TGTGCCAGCTCACCTAACCTAGCGGGTACCTACAATGAGCAGTTCTTC.

The chain recombines TRBV15 with TRBJ2-3; D may match TRBD1 or TRBD2 (5 bases each). V lost 1 base and J lost 0, with 11 bases in between. CDR1 and CDR2 (germline): LNHNV, YYDKDF (reference sequence). The length of the CDR3 is 16 residues. The CDR3 region has the DNA TGTGCCACCAGCAGAGGTGACAGACTAAGCACAGATACGCAGTATTTT. This codes for CATSRGDRLSTDTQYF. The variable domain in full, with the rest retrieved from reference TRBV15 and TRBJ2-3, is DAMVIQNPRYQVTQFGKPVTLSCSQTLNHNVMYWYQQKSSQAPKLLFHYYDKDFNNEADTPDNFQSRRPNTSFCFLDIRSPGLGDTAMYLCATSRGDRLSTDTQYFGPGTRLTVL.

In its sample, this clonotype was seen many times. The chain couples TRBV3-1 to TRBJ2-7; tentatively, D is TRBD1 (5 bases). The V end lost 6 bases, the J end lost 4 bases, and 10 bases lay between the germline ends. Germline lookup yields CDR1 LGHDT and CDR2 YNNKEL (reference sequence). This CDR3 region has 12 residues. This chain's CDR3 is CASSHRQYEQYF. The CDR3 DNA is TGTGCCAGCAGTCATAGACAGTACGAGCAGTACTTC.

The sample holds many counts of this clonotype. The rearrangement uses TRBV6-1 and TRBJ1-4; D is unclear. Trimming shortened V by 4 bases and J by 1 base, and 7 bases separated the two germline ends. Germline V gene sequence: CDR1 MNHNS, CDR2 SASEGT. The CDR3 sequence is 14 residues long. The DNA of the CDR3 is TGTGCCAGCAGTGTAATGGGAACTAATGAAAAACTGTTTTTT. Translated, it gives CASSVMGTNEKLFF.

In its sample, this clonotype was seen many times. This sequence joins TRBV11-2 and TRBJ2-7; D gene ambiguous. The ends were cut back, 4 bases at V and 3 bases at J, with 22 bases in the middle. Looked up from germline, CDR1 is SGHAT and CDR2 is FQNNGV. The CDR3 spans 17 residues. As DNA, the CDR3 is TGTGCCAGCAGCTCCGTGGGGTGGTACCAGACTTACTACGAGCAGTACTTC. Encoded protein: CASSSVGWYQTYYEQYF. Filled out from reference TRBV11-2 and TRBJ2-7, the complete variable domain reads EAGVAQSPRYKIIEKRQSVAFWCNPISGHATLYWYQQILGQGPKLLIQFQNNGVVDDSQLPKDRFSAERLKGVDSTLKIQPAKLEDSAVYLCASSSVGWYQTYYEQYFGPGTRLTVT.

In this sample, this clonotype turned up a few times. The rearrangement joins TRBV3-1 to TRBJ1-2; 11 bases are a match to TRBD1. This CDR3 contains 18 residues. Germline values: CDR1 LGHDT, CDR2 YNNKEL (reference sequence). The V and J ends lost 0 bases and 8 bases, in that order; junction bases with no gene match: 14. CDR3 protein: CASSQDWTGGAGRRGYTF. In DNA form, the CDR3 reads TGTGCCAGCAGCCAAGATTGGACAGGGGGCGCCGGTAGGCGGGGCTACACCTTC.

This clonotype was seen repeatedly, ten times or more. The chain joins TRBV5-8 to TRBJ2-1; 9 bases agree with TRBD1. With 5 bases clipped from V and 8 bases from J, the junction kept 11 bases outside the gene matches. The germline gives CDR1 SGHTS, CDR2 YDEGEE. CDR3 length equals 15 residues. The CDR3: CASRRGTGQGYEQFF. Here the CDR3 DNA reads TGTGCCAGCAGGCGCGGCACGGGACAGGGTTATGAGCAGTTCTTC.

This clonotype was seen repeatedly, ten times or more. The chain uses TRBV27 and TRBJ2-6; D is uncertain. Germline V gives CDR1 MNHEY, CDR2 SMNVEV (reference sequence). The CDR3 length is 15 residues. Trimming left V 5 bases short and J 3 bases short, with 11 bases between. CDR3 amino acids: CASSGMSGGANVLTF. Here the CDR3 DNA reads TGTGCCAGCAGTGGGATGTCCGGTGGGGCCAACGTCCTGACTTTC.

This clonotype was seen a handful of times. One base away lies a much larger clone, so this may be a sequencing read error. The J gene is TRBJ2-5, the V gene TRBV20-1, with 8 bases fitting TRBD1. The CDR3 spans 17 residues. Looked up from germline, CDR1 is DFQATT and CDR2 is SNEGSKA (reference sequence). DNA for the CDR3: TGCAGTGCTCTATTAGAGGCTCGGGACAGGAGCCAAGAGACCCTGTACTTC. Translating it yields CSALLEARDRSQETLYF.

This clonotype showed up many times. CDR3 sequence reads: CASSVRDLYEQYF. The CDR3, as DNA: TGTGCCAGCAGCGTTAGGGACCTATACGAGCAGTACTTC. This chain connects TRBV2 to TRBJ2-7; D might be TRBD1 or TRBD2, each matching 5 bases. The CDR3 sequence is 13 residues long. The V and J ends lost 6 bases and 4 bases respectively, with 13 bases between them. Germline CDR1 is SNHLY and CDR2 is FYNNEI. Complete variable domain (other parts from reference TRBV2 and TRBJ2-7): EPEVTQTPSHQVTQMGQEVILRCVPISNHLYFYWYRQILGQKVEFLVSFYNNEISEKSEIFDDQFSVERPDGSNFTLKIRSTKLEDSAMYFCASSVRDLYEQYFGPGTRLTVT.

With regard to this clonotype: A single base separates this from a much larger clone, so it may be a read error. This chain uses TRBV30 with TRBJ2-7; 8 bases are a match to TRBD1. Germline V gives CDR1 GTSNPN, CDR2 SVGIG (reference sequence). CDR3 size: 16 residues. V gave up 6 bases and J gave up 1 base; unmatched junction bases: 14. Here the CDR3 DNA reads TGTGCCTGCAGTAACCAAGGGACAGGTAGTTCCTACGAGCAGTACTTC. Protein: CACSNQGTGSSYEQYF.